This TCR beta chain was retrieved from a study of blood T cell repertoires in COVID-19. V lost 5 bases and J lost 0, with 13 bases in between. This CDR3 spans 15 amino acids. Germline values: CDR1 LNHDA, CDR2 SQIVND (reference sequence). Method: immunoSEQ multiplex PCR; TCRdb's copy keeps in-frame clones and lacks some. The sample has around 220,000 clones; 65% to 85% are singletons. The sequence derives from a woman aged 40 to 50 with active or convalescent COVID-19. The sample was peripheral blood. The chain employs TRBV19 and TRBJ1-1; possible D gene TRBD1, 6 bases. The CDR3 coding sequence is TGTGCCAGTAGTTTGGACAGTCACATGAACACTGAAGCTTTCTTT. It yields the protein CASSLDSHMNTEAFF.